The next 19 T cell receptor beta chains were all read from a single sample in a study of T cell responses to AZD1222 COVID-19 vaccine. The protocol was immunoSEQ multiplex PCR, while the TCRdb copy is restricted to in-frame clones and leaves out a portion. The sample yields about 130,000 clones, around 94% seen once. The specimen comprised peripheral blood, sampled on day 0 of AZD1222 vaccination. The receptors shown here come from an adult in good health.

The chain couples TRBV19 to TRBJ1-1; 9 bases map to TRBD1. V trimming: 5 bases; J trimming: 3 bases; junction bases outside the gene matches: 10. In germline, CDR1 is LNHDA, CDR2 SQIVND (reference sequence). This CDR3 comprises 16 residues. The DNA for the CDR3 is TGTGCCAGTAGTTTGGGTAGGGACAGGGAGGACACTGAAGCTTTCTTT. Translated, it gives CASSLGRDREDTEAFF.

The rearrangement joins TRBV27 to TRBJ2-3; 7 nucleotides line up with TRBD2. Germline V gene lookup returns CDR1 MNHEY and CDR2 SMNVEV (reference sequence). The CDR3 has 15 amino acids. With 3 bases clipped from V and 0 bases from J, the junction kept 3 bases outside the gene matches. CDR3 in amino acids: CASSFQRGSTDTQYF. DNA for the CDR3: TGTGCCAGCAGTTTCCAGCGGGGTAGCACAGATACGCAGTATTTT.

This clone was detected a few times. The rearrangement joins TRBV19 to TRBJ2-1; D is ambiguous. The CDR3 loop spans 14 amino acids. V was cut by 7 bases and J by 0 bases, with 10 bases left in between. The germline gives CDR1 LNHDA, CDR2 SQIVND (reference sequence). CDR3: CASKSWSSYNEQFF. DNA for the CDR3: TGTGCCAGTAAGAGTTGGAGCTCCTACAATGAGCAGTTCTTC.

This chain links TRBV2 with TRBJ1-2; 8 nucleotides align to TRBD1. J was trimmed by 6 bases and V by 2 bases; bases with no gene match: 5. The CDR3 totals 14 residues. Per the germline V gene, CDR1 is SNHLY and CDR2 is FYNNEI. CDR3 DNA: TGTGCCAGCAGTGAAAGGCAGGGGGCGCATGGCTACACCTTC. Translated: CASSERQGAHGYTF.

This clone was seen once. The chain has TRBV5-4 and TRBJ2-6, with 15 bases fitting TRBD2. The junction had 0 bases not matched to a gene; V was cut back by 4 bases and J by 1 base. CDR1 and CDR2 (germline): SGHNT, YYREEE (reference sequence). There are 17 residues in the CDR3. The CDR3 DNA sequence: TGTGCCAGCAGCGGGACTAGCGGGGGGTCTGGGGCCAACGTCCTGACTTTC. This encodes CASSGTSGGSGANVLTF.

V and J are TRBV4-3 and TRBJ1-1, with D possibly matching TRBD1 (6 bases). The V and J ends lost 0 bases and 2 bases respectively, with 10 bases between them. The CDR3 is 15 residues long. Germline V CDR1 and CDR2: LGHNA, YSLEER. In nucleotides, the CDR3 is TGCGCCAGCAGCCAAGATAGGGGGGCTAACACTGAAGCTTTCTTT. It specifies CASSQDRGANTEAFF.

This chain connects TRBV6-5 to TRBJ2-5; 7 positions match TRBD2. This CDR3 region has 15 residues. Germline-derived CDR1 and CDR2 are MNHEY and SVGAGI. V shed 8 bases and J 5 bases; nucleotides not matched to a gene: 14. The CDR3 reads CASVRDRRGGETQYF. CDR3 nucleotides: TGTGCCAGCGTCCGGGACCGCCGGGGAGGGGAGACCCAGTACTTC.

The chain combines TRBV15 with TRBJ1-1; 9 bases fit TRBD1. V gave up 5 bases and J gave up 5 bases; unmatched junction bases: 9. Germline CDR1 is LNHNV and CDR2 is YYDKDF (reference sequence). The CDR3 consists of 15 residues. CDR3 amino acids: CATSGTGPVGTEAFF. The CDR3 DNA sequence: TGTGCCACCAGCGGGACAGGGCCTGTAGGTACTGAAGCTTTCTTT.

The J gene is TRBJ2-1, the V gene TRBV7-8, with 8 bases fitting TRBD2. The CDR3 is 15 residues long. After removal of 3 bases from V and 6 bases from J, the junction contained 7 bases not matched to a gene. Germline values: CDR1 SGHVS, CDR2 FQNEAQ. This chain's CDR3 is CASSFVSGIGNEQFF. The CDR3 nucleotides read TGTGCCAGCAGCTTTGTTAGCGGGATCGGCAATGAGCAGTTCTTC. Together with reference TRBV7-8 and TRBJ2-1, the CDR3 gives the full variable domain: GAGVSQSPRYKVAKRGQDVALRCDPISGHVSLFWYQQALGQGPEFLTYFQNEAQLDKSGLPSDRFFAERPEGSVSTLKIQRTQQEDSAVYLCASSFVSGIGNEQFFGPGTRLTVL.

This chain links TRBV19 with TRBJ1-1; the D gene is possibly TRBD1 (5 bases). V gave up 6 bases and J gave up 1 base, with 15 bases separating them. Per the germline V gene, CDR1 is LNHDA and CDR2 is SQIVND (reference sequence). There are 15 residues in the CDR3. The CDR3 sequence is CASSPWDATNTEAFF. CDR3 in DNA: TGTGCCAGTAGCCCATGGGACGCGACGAACACTGAAGCTTTCTTT.

Comment on this clone: Other DNA sequences in this sample translate to the same CDR3. This chain links TRBV18 with TRBJ1-1; unclear D gene. The length of the CDR3 is 14 residues. The V end lost 1 base, the J end lost 1 base, and 7 bases lay between the germline ends. CDR1 and CDR2 from the germline V gene are KGHSH and LQKENI. CDR3 in amino acids: CASSPQGGNTEAFF. DNA for the CDR3: TGTGCCAGCTCACCACAGGGTGGGAACACTGAAGCTTTCTTT.

DNA for the CDR3: TGTGCCAGCAGTACGACAGGTGGTAACTATGGCTACACCTTC. It specifies CASSTTGGNYGYTF. The chain has TRBV6-5 and TRBJ1-2; D may be TRBD1 (6 bases). The CDR3 has 14 residues. Deletions cut 5 bases from V and 1 base from J, with 11 bases between. Germline V gene data show CDR1 as MNHEY and CDR2 as SVGAGI.

This sequence joins TRBV3-1 (or the pseudogene TRBV3-2) and TRBJ2-5, with 7 bases identical to TRBD2. With 10 bases clipped from V and 5 bases from J, the junction kept 7 bases outside the gene matches. Germline CDR1 reads LGHDT; CDR2 reads YNNKEL (reference sequence). This CDR3 contains 12 residues. CDR3 in amino acids: CATAGEGETQYF. The CDR3 nucleotides are TGTGCCACCGCGGGGGAGGGTGAGACCCAGTACTTC.

This clone occurred once. The CDR3 sequence: CASRRNSNQPQHF. For the CDR3, the DNA is TGTGCCAGTCGACGGAATAGCAATCAGCCCCAGCATTTT. The chain links TRBV19 to TRBJ1-5; D is unresolved. Germline V CDR1 and CDR2: LNHDA, SQIVND (reference sequence). CDR3 length: 13 residues. V was pared by 8 bases and J by 0 bases, with 8 bases between. The full variable domain, rest sourced from reference TRBV19 and TRBJ1-5, is DGGITQSPKYLFRKEGQNVTLSCEQNLNHDAMYWYRQDPGQGLRLIYYSQIVNDFQKGDIAEGYSVSREKKESFPLTVTSAQKNPTAFYLCASRRNSNQPQHFGDGTRLSIL.

This chain uses TRBV5-8 with TRBJ1-1, with D possibly being TRBD1 (6 bases). CDR3 length equals 17 residues. Trimming removed 0 bases at V and 1 base at J, with 16 bases between. Germline V gene data show CDR1 as SGHTS and CDR2 as YDEGEE. CDR3 in amino acids: CASSLGVGGARNTEAFF. Written as DNA, the CDR3 is TGTGCCAGCAGCTTGGGCGTTGGGGGGGCTCGGAACACTGAAGCTTTCTTT. The variable domain in full, completed from reference TRBV5-8 and TRBJ1-1, reads EAGVTQSPTHLIKTRGQQATLRCSPISGHTSVYWYQQALGLGLQFLLWYDEGEERNRGNFPPRFSGRQFPNYSSELNVNALELEDSALYLCASSLGVGGARNTEAFFGQGTRLTVV.

The gene calls are TRBV7-9 and TRBJ1-2, with D maybe TRBD1 (6 bases). Trimming took off 4 bases at V and 8 bases at J, with 23 bases between the two ends. The CDR3 extends over 16 amino acids. CDR1 SEHNR and CDR2 FQNEAQ come from the germline V gene (reference sequence). DNA of the CDR3: TGTGCCAGCAGCTCCCGAGACAGGCCTGAACAACCCGGCTACACCTTC. This sequence encodes CASSSRDRPEQPGYTF.

V usage is TRBV19 and J usage is TRBJ1-1; a weak D match, TRBD1 (6 bases). Germline V gene lookup returns CDR1 LNHDA and CDR2 SQIVND (reference sequence). With 3 bases removed from V and 6 bases from J, the gap between germline ends came to 20 bases. This CDR3 region has 16 residues. This CDR3 reads CASSILAGAVFAEAFF. For the CDR3, the DNA is TGTGCCAGTAGTATTTTGGCGGGGGCGGTTTTCGCTGAAGCTTTCTTT.

J is TRBJ2-3 and V is TRBV7-2, with 8 nucleotides matching TRBD2. V lost 5 bases, J lost 6 bases, and 16 bases stayed unmatched. The germline V gene encodes CDR1 SGHTA and CDR2 FQGNSA. The CDR3 covers 17 residues. Here the CDR3 DNA reads TGTGCCAGCAGCCCCTTTTTCGAGCGGGGGCCCCTCGATACGCAGTATTTT. The encoded protein is CASSPFFERGPLDTQYF. The full variable domain, its missing parts supplied by reference TRBV7-2 and TRBJ2-3, is GAGVSQSPSNKVTEKGKDVELRCDPISGHTALYWYRQSLGQGLEFLIYFQGNSAPDKSGLPSDRFSAERTGGSVSTLTIQRTQQEDSAVYLCASSPFFERGPLDTQYFGPGTRLTVL.

This clone was counted only a few times. This sequence joins TRBV5-4 and TRBJ2-3; 7 nucleotides match TRBD2. The CDR3 is 15 residues long. V was clipped by 3 bases and J by 0 bases; unmatched bases: 4. Germline assignment: CDR1 SGHNT and CDR2 YYREEE (reference sequence). DNA for the CDR3: TGTGCCAGCAGCTGGAGCGGGGCTAGCACAGATACGCAGTATTTT. Amino acid sequence: CASSWSGASTDTQYF.